The 2 T cell receptor beta chains below were found in one sample sequenced in a study of naive and memory T cell subsets. Study results and caveats: Possibly reflecting memory cells re-expressing CD45RA, a few larger clonotypes occurred in naive repertoires, especially CD8.

Both TRBC1 and TRBC2 were covered by a beta constant-region primer of two equimolar oligonucleotides. Ligated cDNA was amplified by four rounds of PCR with nested alpha and beta constant-region primers and SP2. MiXCR, run by TCRdb on the UMI-ligation and nested PCR reads, gives a single entry per CDR3 protein. Of 150,000 or so distinct CDR3 sequences in the sample, about 20% were seen once. Antigens for these TCRs are unknown. The specimen sequenced was naive CD4+ T cells from blood. These TCRs come from a human donor in good health.

V usage is TRBV14 and J usage is TRBJ2-3, with 7 bases matching TRBD2. CDR1 and CDR2 (germline): SGHDN, FVKESK. V lost 0 bases, J lost 0 bases, and 6 bases stayed unmatched. The CDR3 runs to 17 residues. The CDR3 spells CASSQDWSGASTDTQYF. CDR3 nucleotide sequence: TGTGCCAGCAGCCAAGATTGGAGCGGGGCCAGCACAGATACGCAGTATTTT. Full variable domain (remainder filled in from reference TRBV14 and TRBJ2-3): EAGVTQFPSHSVIEKGQTVTLRCDPISGHDNLYWYRRVMGKEIKFLLHFVKESKQDESGMPNNRFLAERTGGTYSTLKVQPAELEDSGVYFCASSQDWSGASTDTQYFGPGTRLTVL.

This clonotype was observed once. The rearrangement uses TRBV7-2 and TRBJ2-7, with TRBD2 as a possible D gene (6 bases). Trimming shortened V by 9 bases and J by 4 bases, and 7 bases separated the two germline ends. Germline values: CDR1 SGHTA, CDR2 FQGNSA. The CDR3 extends over 10 amino acids. CDR3 sequence (DNA): TGTGCCAGACGGGGGTACGAGCAGTACTTC. Residues: CARRGYEQYF.